One sample yielded the 23 T cell receptor beta chains listed below, sequenced in a study of regulatory T cells in long-lasting Graves disease. The time point: newly diagnosed GD, antithyroid drugs for less than 3 months. RNA isolated from PBMCs was used to make the TCR library. Sequencing libraries for TCR beta were prepared with iRepertoire HTBI primers and Arm-PCR of CDR3 regions. TCRdb redid the calling of the multiplex PCR reads with MiXCR, one entry per CDR3 protein. The repertoire includes about 520,000 distinct CDR3 sequences, around 11% of them detected once, and 8% to 10% sits in the top ten. The sample also formed part of further work on T cells in Graves' hyperthyroidism and ophthalmopathy.

The sequenced sample was peripheral blood mononuclear cells (PBMCs), obtained at new diagnosis, from a patient treated with antithyroid drugs. These receptors were collected from a woman aged 25 to 39 with Graves disease.

The CDR3 DNA follows: TGTGCCAGCAGCCAAGTTGCCGGGACAGGGGGTACTGGAAACACCATATATTTT. Protein product: CASSQVAGTGGTGNTIYF. The chain links TRBV4-2 to TRBJ1-3; TRBD1 agrees at 11 bases. Germline V gives CDR1 LGHNA, CDR2 YNFKEQ. The CDR3 is 18 amino acids. The V gene end was trimmed by 1 base and the J gene end by 2 bases; junction bases not matched to a gene: 7.

This clonotype was seen many times. The genes are TRBV6-1 and TRBJ2-2, with 10 bases matching TRBD1. The CDR3 covers 16 residues. V trimming: 5 bases; J trimming: 5 bases; junction bases outside the gene matches: 8. Germline CDR1 MNHNS, CDR2 SASEGT. CDR3 amino acids: CASSTNPGQGTGELFF. In nucleotides, the CDR3 is TGTGCCAGCAGTACCAATCCGGGACAGGGGACCGGGGAGCTGTTTTTT.

This clonotype was observed many times. The chain carries TRBV3-1 and TRBJ2-4; D may correspond to TRBD1 or TRBD2 (7 bases each). The germline V gene encodes CDR1 LGHDT and CDR2 YNNKEL (reference sequence). V was pared by 3 bases and J by 9 bases, with 15 bases between. This CDR3 comprises 14 residues. The CDR3 loop is CASSQGQGGGIQYF. The CDR3 DNA sequence: TGTGCCAGCAGCCAGGGGCAGGGGGGGGGCATTCAGTACTTC.

This clonotype was seen ten or more times. The V and J genes are TRBV28 and TRBJ2-1; D is possibly TRBD1 or TRBD2 (5 bases each). The germline V and J ends were trimmed by 5 bases and 5 bases, with 16 bases remaining between them. The CDR3 contains 15 residues. Germline CDR1 is MDHEN and CDR2 is SYDVKM. The CDR3 DNA follows: TGTGCCAGCAGTCGCGCCGGGGACGGGCACAATGAGCAGTTCTTC. Translation gives CASSRAGDGHNEQFF.

Many counts were recorded for this clonotype. This chain uses TRBV29-1 with TRBJ2-7; possible D gene TRBD2, 6 bases. In germline, CDR1 is SQVTM, CDR2 ANQGSEA. The CDR3 has 11 residues. V lost 7 bases and J lost 2, with 9 bases in between. CDR3 protein: CSAGTPYEQYF. CDR3 DNA sequence: TGCAGCGCCGGGACTCCCTACGAGCAGTACTTC.

This clonotype showed up many times. The chain links TRBV12-3 or TRBV12-4 to TRBJ1-5; D perhaps matches TRBD1 (6 bases). This CDR3 contains 14 residues. V was clipped by 7 bases and J by 3 bases, with 13 bases between them. In DNA, the CDR3 is TGTGCCAGCAACACAGGGCAAATCAATCAGCCCCAGCATTTT. Translated, it gives CASNTGQINQPQHF.

This clonotype has just a few counts. The chain joins TRBV7-9 to TRBJ2-2, with 14 bases matching TRBD2. CDR1 and CDR2 (germline): SEHNR, FQNEAQ (reference sequence). The length of the CDR3 is 20 residues. The V and J ends lost 5 bases and 4 bases, in that order; junction bases with no gene match: 15. Written as DNA, the CDR3 is TGTGCCAGCAGCCCCCCAGCGGGACTAGCGGGAGCCCAAATCACCGGGGAGCTGTTTTTT. Protein product: CASSPPAGLAGAQITGELFF.

This clonotype was observed many times. This chain joins TRBV6-1 and TRBJ2-1; no definite D call. The CDR3 length is 13 residues. V lost 11 bases and J lost 9, with 20 bases in between. Germline V gene lookup returns CDR1 MNHNS and CDR2 SASEGT. The CDR3 DNA follows: TGTGCCGCGCAAAACGCCAGGATCGGTGAGCAGTTCTTC. This codes for CAAQNARIGEQFF.

In this sample, this clonotype turned up many times. This chain links TRBV6-1 with TRBJ2-1, with 7 bases fitting TRBD2. Germline assignment: CDR1 MNHNS and CDR2 SASEGT. The V and J ends lost 4 bases and 6 bases, in that order; junction bases with no gene match: 9. The CDR3 length is 15 residues. The CDR3 nucleotides are TGTGCCAGCAGTGCGCAAGGACTAGGAGGCAATGAGCAGTTCTTC. This translates into CASSAQGLGGNEQFF.

The chain links TRBV18 to TRBJ2-1; 10 bases line up with TRBD1. CDR3 length: 15 amino acids. V dropped 4 bases and J dropped 8; count of bases not matched to a gene: 8. From germline, CDR1 is KGHSH and CDR2 LQKENI. The CDR3 sequence is CASSRATGGGDEQFF. The DNA of the CDR3 is TGTGCCAGCTCACGAGCGACAGGGGGCGGCGATGAGCAGTTCTTC.

This clonotype was seen repeatedly, ten times or more. The chain recombines TRBV28 with TRBJ1-5; a weak D match, TRBD1 (6 bases). Trimming stripped 6 bases from V and 7 bases from J, with 13 bases between. Germline lookup yields CDR1 MDHEN and CDR2 SYDVKM. The CDR3 contains 13 residues. CDR3 in DNA: TGTGCCAGCAGGTACAGGGCTGGGCAGCCCCAGCATTTT. Translation: CASRYRAGQPQHF.

This clonotype showed up many times. V gene TRBV7-2 combines with J gene TRBJ2-7; D may be TRBD1 or TRBD2 (5 bases each). Germline V gives CDR1 SGHTA, CDR2 FQGNSA. The length of the CDR3 is 13 residues. V lost 1 base and J 3 bases, leaving 7 bases between the germline ends. The CDR3 bases are TGTGCCAGCAGCTTAGGAGGGGTCTACGAGCAGTACTTC. Translating gives CASSLGGVYEQYF.

This clonotype was seen repeatedly, ten times or more. J is TRBJ2-1 and V is TRBV7-9; possible D gene TRBD1, 6 bases. This CDR3 contains 14 residues. The germline V and J ends were trimmed by 3 bases and 8 bases, with 14 bases remaining between them. Per germline, CDR1 SEHNR and CDR2 FQNEAQ (reference sequence). The DNA of the CDR3 is TGTGCCAGCAGCTTCCAGCGGCCAGGGGATGAGCAGTTCTTC. This sequence encodes CASSFQRPGDEQFF.

This clonotype came up a few times. V and J are TRBV5-1 and TRBJ1-1; a weak D match, TRBD1 (5 bases). With 3 bases removed from V and 1 base from J, the gap between germline ends came to 10 bases. This CDR3 is 14 amino acids long. Germline CDR1 and CDR2: SGHRS and YFSETQ. CDR3 region: CASSSGPSNTEAFF. The CDR3 DNA sequence: TGCGCCAGCAGCTCGGGACCTTCGAACACTGAAGCTTTCTTT.

This chain uses TRBV6-2 or TRBV6-3 with TRBJ2-2; 7 nucleotides line up with TRBD1. Germline V gene lookup returns CDR1 MNHEY and CDR2 SVGEGT. V trimming: 7 bases; J trimming: 6 bases; junction bases outside the gene matches: 5. This CDR3 is 13 amino acids long. The CDR3 spells CASIDRVAGELFF. For the CDR3, the DNA is TGTGCCAGCATAGACAGGGTAGCCGGGGAGCTGTTTTTT.

At least ten counts were recorded for this clonotype. V gene TRBV11-2 combines with J gene TRBJ2-1; perhaps D is TRBD1 or TRBD2 (6 bases each). Germline V gene lookup returns CDR1 SGHAT and CDR2 FQNNGV. V lost 1 base to trimming and J lost 10 bases, with 11 bases between them. This CDR3 is built from 13 residues. In nucleotides, the CDR3 is TGTGCCAGCAGCTTAGTTCTGGGGGGCGAGCAGTTCTTC. It specifies CASSLVLGGEQFF. Looking up the rest from reference TRBV11-2 and TRBJ2-1 gives the full variable domain: EAGVAQSPRYKIIEKRQSVAFWCNPISGHATLYWYQQILGQGPKLLIQFQNNGVVDDSQLPKDRFSAERLKGVDSTLKIQPAKLEDSAVYLCASSLVLGGEQFFGPGTRLTVL.

In this sample, this clonotype turned up many times. This chain links TRBV27 with TRBJ1-5; 9 nucleotides match TRBD1. Trimming at V came to 7 bases and at J to 2 bases, leaving 9 bases not matched to a gene. This CDR3 is built from 16 residues. Germline loops: CDR1 MNHEY, CDR2 SMNVEV (reference sequence). Here the CDR3 DNA reads TGTGCCAGCACCCGGGACAGGGCGAAAGGCAATCAGCCCCAGCATTTT. Translation: CASTRDRAKGNQPQHF.

This clonotype was picked up many times. V usage is TRBV2 and J usage is TRBJ2-5; maybe TRBD2 (6 bases). Trimming pared 5 bases from V and 4 bases from J, leaving 14 bases between. The CDR3 runs to 14 residues. Germline loops: CDR1 SNHLY, CDR2 FYNNEI. CDR3: CASSPSTRRETQYF. The CDR3 DNA follows: TGTGCCAGCAGTCCTTCGACTAGGCGAGAGACCCAGTACTTC.

The rearrangement joins TRBV30 to TRBJ2-7; D could derive from TRBD1 or TRBD2 (5 bases each). Trimming took 3 bases from V and 9 from J, leaving 18 bases between them. CDR1 GTSNPN and CDR2 SVGIG come from the germline V gene (reference sequence). CDR3 size: 13 residues. This CDR3 is CAWSPGTPGGQYF. In DNA, the CDR3 is TGTGCCTGGAGCCCGGGGACCCCAGGCGGGCAGTACTTC.

This clonotype showed up many times. The chain joins TRBV5-6 to TRBJ1-6, with D uncertain. The V and J ends lost 0 bases and 14 bases respectively, with 15 bases between them. Germline V gene lookup returns CDR1 SGHDT and CDR2 YYEEEE. CDR3 length: 14 residues. CDR3 region: CASSLERWGETLHF. The CDR3 DNA follows: TGTGCCAGCAGCTTGGAACGGTGGGGTGAAACCCTCCACTTT.

At least ten counts were recorded for this clonotype. The rearrangement links TRBV9 to TRBJ2-7, with a possible D match to TRBD2 (5 bases). This CDR3 comprises 15 residues. Germline V gives CDR1 SGDLS, CDR2 YYNGEE. V lost 0 bases and J lost 3, with 13 bases in between. CDR3 in DNA: TGTGCCAGCAGCGTAGCGGCCTCGGAGGTCTACGAGCAGTACTTC. Protein product: CASSVAASEVYEQYF. The full variable domain, rest sourced from reference TRBV9 and TRBJ2-7, is DSGVTQTPKHLITATGQRVTLRCSPRSGDLSVYWYQQSLDQGLQFLIQYYNGEERAKGNILERFSAQQFPDLHSELNLSSLELGDSALYFCASSVAASEVYEQYFGPGTRLTVT.

The chain joins TRBV28 to TRBJ2-2; no clear D. This CDR3 contains 14 residues. V was clipped by 3 bases and J by 9 bases, with 14 bases between them. In germline, CDR1 is MDHEN, CDR2 SYDVKM. CDR3 DNA: TGTGCCAGCAGTTTCCCCCTGGGGTCCCGGGAGCTGTTTTTT. Translating gives CASSFPLGSRELFF.

The genes are TRBV6-1 and TRBJ2-1; D is unresolved. Trimming shortened V by 7 bases and J by 4 bases, and 11 bases separated the two germline ends. The CDR3 runs 13 residues. The germline V gene has CDR1 MNHNS and CDR2 SASEGT. The CDR3 region has the DNA TGTGCCAGCACACCCGGGCCTTACAATGAGCAGTTCTTC. Translated, it gives CASTPGPYNEQFF.